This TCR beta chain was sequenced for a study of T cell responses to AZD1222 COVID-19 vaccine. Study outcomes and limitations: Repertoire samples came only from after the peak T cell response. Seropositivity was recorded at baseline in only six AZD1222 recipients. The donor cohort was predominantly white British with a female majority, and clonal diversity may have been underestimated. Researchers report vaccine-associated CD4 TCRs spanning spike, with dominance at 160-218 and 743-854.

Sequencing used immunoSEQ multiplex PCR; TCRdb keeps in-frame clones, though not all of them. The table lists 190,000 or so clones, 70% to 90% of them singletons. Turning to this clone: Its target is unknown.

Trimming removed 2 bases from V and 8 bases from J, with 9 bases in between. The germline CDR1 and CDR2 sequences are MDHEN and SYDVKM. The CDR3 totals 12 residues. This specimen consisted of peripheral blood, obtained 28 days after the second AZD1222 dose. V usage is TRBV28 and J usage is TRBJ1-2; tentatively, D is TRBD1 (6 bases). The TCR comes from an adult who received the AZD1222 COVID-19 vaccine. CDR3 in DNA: TGTGCCAGCAGTTTAAGGGGGAGCGGCTACACCTTC. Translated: CASSLRGSGYTF.